The 25 T cell receptor beta chains below come from one sample, sequenced in a study of blood T cells in healthy people across ages. The use of a sample-barcoded 5' primer and a J-beta primer mix characterized a second PCR of 7 to 11 cycles. TCRdb re-analysed the 5' RACE reads in MiXCR, keeping a single row per CDR3 protein. The sample yields under 950,000 distinct CDR3 sequences, 22% seen once. Sequencing was done on a sample of blood. The receptors here all came from a man between 65 and 85 years old in good health.

This clonotype has only a few counts. This chain links TRBV12-3 or TRBV12-4 with TRBJ2-5, with 7 bases that match TRBD1. The CDR3 spans 13 residues. V lost 5 bases, J lost 6 bases, and 6 bases stayed unmatched. CDR3 protein: CASSPRTGQTQYF. CDR3 DNA: TGTGCCAGCAGTCCTCGGACAGGCCAGACCCAGTACTTC.

This clonotype was seen only a few times. This chain joins TRBV20-1 and TRBJ2-7, with D tentatively TRBD1 or TRBD2 (5 bases each). The last part of the DNA fits TRBJ2-1 better; the J call may be wrong. The CDR3 covers 11 residues. Germline CDR1 is DFQATT and CDR2 is SNEGSKA (reference sequence). CDR3 DNA: TGCAGTCCGGGGCCCTCCAATGAGCAGTTCTTC. It encodes CSPGPSNEQFF.

This clonotype was found a few times. This sequence joins TRBV7-9 and TRBJ1-1; TRBD1 matches 7 bases. This CDR3 is built from 15 residues. CDR1 and CDR2 (germline): SEHNR, FQNEAQ (reference sequence). With 5 bases clipped from V and 7 bases from J, the junction kept 13 bases outside the gene matches. The CDR3 DNA reads TGTGCCAGCAGCCTCCCGACAGGGATTCCTCTTGAAGCTTTCTTT. Translated, it gives CASSLPTGIPLEAFF. Combining the CDR3 with reference TRBV7-9 and TRBJ1-1 gives the whole variable domain DTGVSQNPRHKITKRGQNVTFRCDPISEHNRLYWYRQTLGQGPEFLTYFQNEAQLEKSRLLSDRFSAERPKGSFSTLEIQRTEQGDSAMYLCASSLPTGIPLEAFFGQGTRLTVV.

This clonotype came up a few times. This chain connects TRBV15 to TRBJ2-1, with D perhaps TRBD1 or TRBD2 (6 bases each). The germline gives CDR1 LNHNV, CDR2 YYDKDF (reference sequence). The CDR3 length is 18 residues. Trimming cost V 5 bases and J 4 bases, with 24 bases left between them. CDR3: CATSPSPGALKMYNEQFF. The CDR3 nucleotides read TGTGCCACCAGCCCCTCCCCGGGGGCCCTAAAGATGTACAATGAGCAGTTCTTC.

V is TRBV24-1 and J is TRBJ2-7; D is unclear. The DNA end is a closer match to TRBJ2-1, so the J assignment may be wrong. Germline V gene lookup returns CDR1 KGHDR and CDR2 SFDVKD. The CDR3 is 13 amino acids. CDR3 nucleotides: TGTGCCACCAGTGCGACCAGTTACAATGAGCAGTTCTTC. Encoded protein: CATSATSYNEQFF.

This clonotype was picked up a small number of times. The V call is TRBV7-7, the J call TRBJ2-1, with 7 bases aligning to TRBD2. Germline V gene sequence: CDR1 SSHAT, CDR2 FNYEAQ (reference sequence). The CDR3 loop spans 15 amino acids. V lost 0 bases and J lost 8; bases outside the gene matches: 7. This CDR3 reads CASSLAYGGRDEQFF. The CDR3, as DNA: TGTGCCAGCAGCTTAGCGTACGGTGGGAGGGATGAGCAGTTCTTC. The variable domain in full, with the rest retrieved from reference TRBV7-7 and TRBJ2-1, is GAGVSQSPRYKVTKRGQDVTLRCDPISSHATLYWYQQALGQGPEFLTYFNYEAQPDKSGLPSDRFSAERPEGSISTLTIQRTEQRDSAMYRCASSLAYGGRDEQFFGPGTRLTVL.

The rearrangement links TRBV6-6 to TRBJ1-4, with D possibly matching TRBD1 (5 bases). CDR1 is MNHNY, CDR2 SVGAGI, per germline (reference sequence). Trimming stripped 2 bases from V and 3 bases from J, with 7 bases between. The CDR3 length is 14 residues. Written as DNA, the CDR3 is TGTGCCAGCAGTTACGCGGGGGCTAATGAAAAACTGTTTTTT. It yields the protein CASSYAGANEKLFF.

The chain links TRBV14 to TRBJ2-1, with D possibly TRBD2 on 6 matching bases. The CDR3 is 15 residues long. The V end was cut by 3 bases, the J end by 5 bases, with 14 bases between. Germline V gene data show CDR1 as SGHDN and CDR2 as FVKESK. The CDR3, as DNA: TGTGCCAGCAGCCAGCGGCTGGGCGGGGACAATGAGCAGTTCTTC. Translating gives CASSQRLGGDNEQFF. Together with reference TRBV14 and TRBJ2-1, the CDR3 gives the full variable domain: EAGVTQFPSHSVIEKGQTVTLRCDPISGHDNLYWYRRVMGKEIKFLLHFVKESKQDESGMPNNRFLAERTGGTYSTLKVQPAELEDSGVYFCASSQRLGGDNEQFFGPGTRLTVL.

The chain has TRBV20-1 and TRBJ1-2; D is uncertain. CDR3 length: 16 residues. The V end lost 3 bases, the J end lost 4 bases, and 21 bases lay between the germline ends. Germline values: CDR1 DFQATT, CDR2 SNEGSKA (reference sequence). The CDR3 nucleotides are TGCAGTGCTAGGGGGAGTGAGGGCGGGTTTGGCTATGGCTACACCTTC. Translating it yields CSARGSEGGFGYGYTF.

This clonotype was seen a few times. The chain links TRBV12-3 or TRBV12-4 to TRBJ2-3; TRBD2 might be the D (6 bases). The V end was cut by 3 bases, the J end by 0 bases, with 10 bases between. This CDR3 has 15 residues. The CDR3 DNA reads as TGTGCCAGCAGTTTTGAGGCGGGAAGCACAGATACGCAGTATTTT. The encoded protein is CASSFEAGSTDTQYF.

This clonotype was detected only a few times. The junction differs from germline at one of its ends, possibly a read error. CDR3 DNA: TGTGCCACCAGCAGAGATACCCTCATTAACAATGAGCAGCTCTTC. This codes for CATSRDTLINNEQLF. The rearrangement links TRBV15 to TRBJ2-1; no clear D. This CDR3 region has 15 residues. Per germline, CDR1 LNHNV and CDR2 YYDKDF (reference sequence).

This clonotype has a handful of counts. The chain links TRBV3-1 to TRBJ1-5; possible D gene TRBD1, 5 bases. In germline, CDR1 is LGHDT, CDR2 YNNKEL (reference sequence). Trimming cost V 4 bases and J 6 bases, with 16 bases left between them. The CDR3 covers 15 residues. CDR3 sequence (DNA): TGTGCCAGCAGCCTAGGGGCCGGACGTGGTCAGCCCCAGCATTTT. Residues: CASSLGAGRGQPQHF.

This clonotype was counted a few times. The gene calls are TRBV5-1 and TRBJ1-1, with unresolved D. Per the germline V gene, CDR1 is SGHRS and CDR2 is YFSETQ. V was trimmed by 8 bases and J by 1 base, leaving 12 bases between them. This CDR3 comprises 13 residues. For the CDR3, the DNA is TGCGCCAGTCTCGCGGACCCGAACACTGAAGCTTTCTTT. It yields the protein CASLADPNTEAFF.

The V and J genes are TRBV11-2 and TRBJ2-5; D is ambiguous. This CDR3 is built from 13 residues. The germline V gene encodes CDR1 SGHAT and CDR2 FQNNGV. Trimming left V 1 base short and J 3 bases short, with 6 bases between. The CDR3 protein is CASSLVRKETQYF. The CDR3, as DNA: TGTGCCAGCAGCTTAGTACGGAAAGAGACCCAGTACTTC.

This chain connects TRBV11-1 to TRBJ1-2; weak D call: TRBD1 (6 bases). The V end lost 1 base, the J end lost 2 bases, and 17 bases lay between the germline ends. The germline V gene encodes CDR1 SGHAT and CDR2 FQDESV (reference sequence). The CDR3 length is 17 residues. The CDR3 DNA sequence: TGTGCCAGCAGCTTAGATTCTTCTGACAGGTCGAACTATGGCTACACCTTC. It is translated as CASSLDSSDRSNYGYTF. The full variable domain, completed using reference TRBV11-1 and TRBJ1-2, is EAEVAQSPRYKITEKSQAVAFWCDPISGHATLYWYRQILGQGPELLVQFQDESVVDDSQLPKDRFSAERLKGVDSTLKIQPAELGDSAMYLCASSLDSSDRSNYGYTFGSGTRLTVV.

This clonotype was detected a few times. V usage is TRBV27 and J usage is TRBJ2-7; D gene unclear. The J call may be wrong; the DNA end is better matched by TRBJ2-5. The germline CDR1 and CDR2 sequences are MNHEY and SMNVEV (reference sequence). There are 13 residues in the CDR3. The CDR3 loop is CASSPISQETQYF. In DNA, the CDR3 is TGTGCCAGCAGTCCTATTTCCCAAGAGACCCAGTACTTC.

This clonotype was detected only a few times. The chain has TRBV6-2 or TRBV6-3 and TRBJ2-5; D may be TRBD2 (6 bases). This CDR3 is 14 amino acids long. Trimming took 7 bases from V and 5 from J, leaving 17 bases between them. Germline CDR1 and CDR2: MNHEY and SVGEGT. The CDR3 DNA is TGTGCCAGCAACTCATGGGGGGTCGAGGAGACCCAGTACTTC. This gives the protein CASNSWGVEETQYF.

This clonotype was seen only a few times. This chain joins TRBV29-1 and TRBJ2-1, with 8 bases aligning to TRBD2. The CDR3 length is 16 residues. Germline V gene data show CDR1 as SQVTM and CDR2 as ANQGSEA. V trimming: 5 bases; J trimming: 8 bases; junction bases outside the gene matches: 17. The CDR3 region has the DNA TGCAGCGTTCCCCCAGGGACCAGCGGGAGTGCCCATGAGCAGTTCTTC. The encoded protein is CSVPPGTSGSAHEQFF.

This clonotype was recorded a few times. This rearrangement joins TRBV7-2 to TRBJ1-2; TRBD1 agrees at 7 bases. Trimming cost V 1 base and J 0 bases; bases outside gene matches: 5. This CDR3 spans 16 amino acids. Per the germline V gene, CDR1 is SGHTA and CDR2 is FQGNSA. CDR3 amino acids: CASSLDQGGANYGYTF. CDR3 DNA: TGTGCCAGCAGCTTAGATCAGGGGGGAGCTAACTATGGCTACACCTTC.

The table lists this clonotype with a few counts. This chain connects TRBV19 to TRBJ2-5; TRBD1 aligns across 9 bases. The DNA end favors TRBJ2-7, so the J call may be wrong. The germline V gene encodes CDR1 LNHDA and CDR2 SQIVND (reference sequence). The length of the CDR3 is 15 residues. The CDR3 reads CASSVFTGTGSEQYF. The CDR3 DNA is TGTGCCAGTAGTGTCTTCACCGGGACAGGGAGCGAGCAGTACTTC.

This clonotype turned up a few times. The chain is built from TRBV19 and TRBJ2-3; possibly TRBD1 for D (5 bases). The CDR3 has 13 amino acids. Trimming removed 5 bases at V and 5 bases at J, with 11 bases between. Germline CDR1 and CDR2: LNHDA and SQIVND (reference sequence). The CDR3 reads CASSAFQGDTQYF. CDR3 DNA: TGTGCCAGTAGTGCGTTCCAGGGAGATACGCAGTATTTT. The variable domain in full, completed from reference TRBV19 and TRBJ2-3, reads DGGITQSPKYLFRKEGQNVTLSCEQNLNHDAMYWYRQDPGQGLRLIYYSQIVNDFQKGDIAEGYSVSREKKESFPLTVTSAQKNPTAFYLCASSAFQGDTQYFGPGTRLTVL.

The V and J genes are TRBV28 and TRBJ1-2; D might be TRBD1 (5 bases). CDR3 length equals 15 residues. Germline lookup yields CDR1 MDHEN and CDR2 SYDVKM. Trimming took 2 bases from V and 0 from J, leaving 10 bases between them. CDR3 bases: TGTGCCAGCAGTTTAACTAGGGGACCTAACTATGGCTACACCTTC. This encodes CASSLTRGPNYGYTF.

Concerning this clonotype: Relative to the germline gene, one junction end is altered; a read error may explain this. The genes are TRBV5-1 and TRBJ1-4; 9 bases are shared with TRBD1. Germline lookup yields CDR1 SGHRS and CDR2 YFSETQ. This CDR3 is 16 amino acids long. The CDR3 reads CVSSLEGQGRDEKLFF. The CDR3 DNA reads TGCGTCAGCAGCTTGGAAGGACAGGGGAGGGATGAAAAACTGTTTTTT.

This clonotype was found a few times. The chain couples TRBV5-1 to TRBJ2-3, with a possible D match to TRBD1 (6 bases). Germline values: CDR1 SGHRS, CDR2 YFSETQ. This CDR3 is 15 amino acids long. Between the trimmed V and J ends, which lost 1 base and 0 bases, there was a span of 9 bases. This CDR3 is CASSLPGVSTDTQYF. Here the CDR3 DNA reads TGCGCCAGCAGCTTGCCAGGGGTTAGCACAGATACGCAGTATTTT.

This clonotype appeared a few times. CDR3 nucleotide sequence: TGTGCCAGCAGGAGAACTAGGGCCTACGAGCAGTACTTC. Encoded protein: CASRRTRAYEQYF. The J gene is TRBJ2-1, the V gene TRBV11-2, with a tentative D call TRBD2 (5 bases). The DNA end lines up better with TRBJ2-7; the J call may be wrong. Germline V gene lookup returns CDR1 SGHAT and CDR2 FQNNGV. The CDR3 length is 13 residues.